This TCR beta chain was captured in a study of spatial heterogeneity in lung cancer. The CDR3 consists of 16 residues. The germline CDR1 and CDR2 sequences are DFQATT and SNEGSKA (reference sequence). TCRdb re-called the 5' RACE reads through MiXCR, storing one row per CDR3 protein. The data hold 2,500 to 4,000 distinct CDR3 sequences, with 4.7% observed a single time. Time point denoted: sample taken at primary tumor resection. In this sample, this clonotype turned up many times. The source material was normal lung tissue next to the tumor, sampled at surgery. This clonotype was obtained from a male donor with early-stage non-small cell lung cancer. This sequence joins TRBV20-1 and TRBJ2-1, with D maybe TRBD1 (5 bases). The CDR3 DNA sequence: TGCACAGGAGCCCAGGGATCTGGACAAAGGGGAAATGAGCAGTTCTTC. The encoded protein is CTGAQGSGQRGNEQFF.